Listed below are T cell receptor beta chains from one sample, sequenced in a study of blood T cell repertoires in COVID-19. The protocol was immunoSEQ multiplex PCR, while the TCRdb copy is restricted to in-frame clones and leaves out a portion. The profile shows 200,000 to 300,000 clones, approximately 83% of them singletons. Sequenced sample: peripheral blood. These TCRs come from a human donor in a cohort sampled during active COVID-19. Both conserved end residues are part of each CDR3.

CDR3 length	V gene	J gene	CDR3 protein
16	TRBV7-9	TRBJ2-7	CASSLGLAGGPGEQYF
14	TRBV28	TRBJ2-1	CASIERGGLNEQFF
14	TRBV19	TRBJ2-3	CASSIDKTTDTQYF
12	TRBV5-6	TRBJ1-4	CATRGSGEKLFF
15	TRBV5-1	TRBJ2-1	CASSFRLAGANEQFF
16	TRBV2	TRBJ2-7	CASRRSRDSLTYEQYF
15	TRBV5-5	TRBJ2-1	CASSLLRGGLHEQFF
15	TRBV27	TRBJ2-3	CASSRSWSSTDTQYF
16	TRBV29-1	TRBJ2-1	CSVEGPSGRTSGEQFF
18	TRBV2	TRBJ1-5	CASSHTVGGGVSNQPQHF
16	TRBV28	TRBJ2-7	CASSSHAGASSYEQYF
15	TRBV6-5	TRBJ1-4	CASSYSRGYNEKLFF
14	TRBV6-5	TRBJ2-7	CASSFEREAYEQYF
15	TRBV27	TRBJ1-3	CASRLSVDSGNTIYF
14	TRBV19	TRBJ1-2	CASSTGQGKSGYTF
12	TRBV3-1/TRBV3-2	TRBJ2-6	CASNLGANVLTF
16	TRBV9	TRBJ2-2	CASSVLGTANTGELFF
17	TRBV18	TRBJ1-3	CASSPPVPMSSGNTIYF
17	TRBV5-6	TRBJ1-6	CASSLYTDRDYNSPLHF
13	TRBV12-3/TRBV12-4	TRBJ1-1	CASRLTGNTEAFF
17	TRBV18	TRBJ2-1	CASSFGTSGGRRNEQFF
14	TRBV19	TRBJ1-4	CASGTRGLDEKLFF
14	TRBV6-5	TRBJ2-7	CASSRTGLGYEQYF
16	TRBV27	TRBJ1-2	CASSMGQLNNYYGYTF
18	TRBV2	TRBJ2-7	CASLVSPGTSGDSGEQYF
14	TRBV19	TRBJ2-2	CASIEGGWTGELFF
16	TRBV5-5	TRBJ2-4	CASSLSPTGGGNIQYF
11	TRBV20-1	TRBJ2-1	CSASLEVEQFF
15	TRBV19	TRBJ2-2	CASSSRTGFTGELFF
14	TRBV5-1	TRBJ2-5	CASSLGQQQETQYF
15	TRBV27	TRBJ1-6	CASSGPGSGNSPLHF
15	TRBV5-5	TRBJ1-3	CASSLNGLSGNTIYF
15	TRBV7-9	TRBJ2-5	CASSSRGSNQETQYF
17	TRBV4-2	TRBJ2-1	CASSQDLRRDGHNEQFF
13	TRBV7-9	TRBJ2-7	CASSLMTGTGRYF
15	TRBV6-5	TRBJ2-1	CASSSTGGSYNEQFF
14	TRBV13	TRBJ2-3	CASSLLAKGDTQYF
14	TRBV11-2	TRBJ2-3	CASSPLVRADTQYF
17	TRBV29-1	TRBJ2-6	CSVELPDRAGGANVLTF
11	TRBV20-1	TRBJ2-7	CSAPRTSGGVF
12	TRBV7-6	TRBJ2-5	CASQGPGETQYF